The 32 T cell receptor beta chains below were found in one sample sequenced in a study of blood T cell repertoires in COVID-19 (dated by TCRdb to the early 2020s). Preparation of the library involved the immunoSEQ multiplex PCR assay. TCRdb provides this immuneACCESS table in a form limited to in-frame rearrangements. Some clones are lacking; in checked studies, under half of them reflect an unresolved V gene, and why the rest are absent is not known. This sample is represented by roughly 80,000 clones; around 83% of them were singletons. The ten largest account for about 17% of the sample. Sequencing was performed on peripheral blood. The source is a woman aged 55 to 70 with acute or convalescent COVID-19.

This sequence joins TRBV7-3 and TRBJ2-3; 12 nucleotides match TRBD2. Trimming removed 5 bases from V and 3 bases from J; junction bases left unmatched: 6. This CDR3 region has 16 residues. Germline V gene sequence: CDR1 SGHTA, CDR2 FQGTGA. DNA for the CDR3: TGTGCCAGCAGCCCACTAGCGGGGGGAGGGACAGATACGCAGTATTTT. Amino acid sequence: CASSPLAGGGTDTQYF. Full variable domain (outside the CDR3, taken from reference TRBV7-3 and TRBJ2-3): GAGVSQTPSNKVTEKGKYVELRCDPISGHTALYWYRQSLGQGPEFLIYFQGTGAADDSGLPNDRFFAVRPEGSVSTLKIQRTERGDSAVYLCASSPLAGGGTDTQYFGPGTRLTVL.

The CDR3 DNA reads TGTGCCAGCAGCTCCTACCGGACAGGTTTCTCTCTCTCCTACGAGCAGTACTTC. Translated, it gives CASSSYRTGFSLSYEQYF. The V and J genes are TRBV21-1 and TRBJ2-7; TRBD1, the table's D call, lacks a check against the DNA. TRBV21-1 is reported as a pseudogene. The CDR3 has 18 amino acids.

V usage is TRBV5-1 and J usage is TRBJ1-4; perhaps TRBD1 as D (6 bases). The CDR3 is 14 amino acids. Germline V gene data show CDR1 as SGHRS and CDR2 as YFSETQ. Trimming cost V 2 bases and J 7 bases, with 12 bases left between them. This CDR3 reads CASSLQGSIEKLFF. The CDR3 DNA reads as TGCGCCAGCAGCTTACAGGGTTCTATTGAAAAACTGTTTTTT.

The chain couples TRBV12-3 or TRBV12-4 to TRBJ1-1; maybe TRBD1 (6 bases). The CDR3 contains 12 residues. V was pared by 6 bases and J by 6 bases, with 11 bases between. CDR3 DNA: TGTGCCAGCAGCCGCGGGGGCTCTGAAGCTTTCTTT. Protein product: CASSRGGSEAFF.

This clone was observed a handful of times. The rearrangement uses TRBV28 and TRBJ1-5, with D unclear. The CDR3 runs 12 residues. Germline V gives CDR1 MDHEN, CDR2 SYDVKM. V dropped 7 bases and J dropped 9 bases, with 13 bases sitting between them. CDR3 DNA: TGTGCCAGCACTCTCCCCGCCGGGCCCCAGCATTTT. It encodes CASTLPAGPQHF.

The V call is TRBV24-1, the J call TRBJ2-5, with 10 bases fitting TRBD2. CDR3 length equals 16 residues. V shed 0 bases, J shed 5 bases, and the junction held 5 bases outside the gene matches. Per germline, CDR1 KGHDR and CDR2 SFDVKD. As DNA, the CDR3 is TGTGCCACCAGTGATTTGCGGAGTAGCGGGGGGGAGACCCAGTACTTC. Translating it yields CATSDLRSSGGETQYF.

V usage is TRBV11-3 and J usage is TRBJ2-2, with 10 bases aligning to TRBD2. V gave up 5 bases and J gave up 6 bases; unmatched junction bases: 6. Germline V gives CDR1 SGHNT, CDR2 YENEEA. The CDR3 totals 15 residues. The chain's CDR3 is CASSASGGAPGELFF. The CDR3 region has the DNA TGTGCCAGCAGCGCGAGCGGGGGGGCCCCCGGGGAGCTGTTTTTT.

The rearrangement uses TRBV4-2 and TRBJ2-7, with D maybe TRBD2 (6 bases). The V gene's germline CDR1 is LGHNA and CDR2 YNFKEQ. The CDR3 is 17 residues long. V was pared by 0 bases and J by 2 bases, with 17 bases between. CDR3 residues: CASSQDGGFGATYEQYF. The CDR3, as DNA: TGTGCCAGCAGCCAAGATGGAGGGTTCGGGGCTACCTACGAGCAGTACTTC.

The gene calls are TRBV7-9 and TRBJ2-5; D is perhaps TRBD1 (5 bases). The CDR3 is 13 residues long. The germline CDR1 and CDR2 sequences are SEHNR and FQNEAQ (reference sequence). V was cut by 3 bases and J by 2 bases, with 7 bases left in between. CDR3 nucleotides: TGTGCCAGCAGCTTTACAGGTCAAGAGACCCAGTACTTC. Residues: CASSFTGQETQYF.

This clone has just a few counts. The chain employs TRBV6-5 and TRBJ2-3; TRBD2 agrees at 9 bases. The CDR3 is made up of 15 amino acids. V was pared by 6 bases and J by 3 bases, with 7 bases of the junction left unmatched. CDR1 is MNHEY, CDR2 SVGAGI, per germline. The CDR3 spells CASRLLAGSTDTQYF. The CDR3 DNA follows: TGTGCCAGCAGGCTACTAGCGGGCTCAACAGATACGCAGTATTTT.

Here the CDR3 DNA reads TGTGCCAGCAGCTATGCGGGACTAGCGGGAGCGACCTACAATGAGCAGTTCTTC. Its translation is CASSYAGLAGATYNEQFF. The chain joins TRBV11-3 to TRBJ2-1, with TRBD2 identical over 14 bases. The CDR3 is 18 amino acids. Germline assignment: CDR1 SGHNT and CDR2 YENEEA. The J segment lost 2 bases and the V segment lost 4 bases, leaving 7 bases of the junction unmatched. Full variable domain (rest looked up from reference TRBV11-3 and TRBJ2-1): EAGVVQSPRYKIIEKKQPVAFWCNPISGHNTLYWYLQNLGQGPELLIRYENEEAVDDSQLPKDRFSAERLKGVDSTLKIQPAELGDSAVYLCASSYAGLAGATYNEQFFGPGTRLTVL.

The chain is built from TRBV7-5 and TRBJ1-2; the table's D call, TRBD1, was not checked against the DNA. TRBV7-5 is listed as a pseudogene. The CDR3 length is 14 residues. For the CDR3, the DNA is TGTGCCAGAAGCTCAGGGGACGGCGGCTATGGCTACACCTTC. Protein sequence: CARSSGDGGYGYTF.

The chain is built from TRBV7-9 and TRBJ2-1; TRBD2 matches 14 bases. This CDR3 contains 14 residues. In germline, CDR1 is SEHNR, CDR2 FQNEAQ (reference sequence). V lost 5 bases, J lost 7 bases, and 1 base stayed unmatched. In DNA form, the CDR3 reads TGTGCCAGCAGCGGGACTAGCGGGAGTAATGAGCAGTTCTTC. Amino acids: CASSGTSGSNEQFF.

V usage is TRBV5-5 and J usage is TRBJ2-2; 7 nucleotides agree with TRBD2. V gave up 4 bases and J gave up 3 bases; unmatched junction bases: 3. The CDR3 loop spans 14 amino acids. Germline assignment: CDR1 SGHKS and CDR2 YYEKEE (reference sequence). The CDR3 DNA is TGTGCCAGCAGCCCTCGGGGGGACACCGGGGAGCTGTTTTTT. Amino acid sequence: CASSPRGDTGELFF.

The V and J genes are TRBV19 and TRBJ1-5; a weak D match, TRBD1 (5 bases). The CDR3 runs 18 residues. In germline, CDR1 is LNHDA, CDR2 SQIVND (reference sequence). With 2 bases removed from V and 3 bases from J, the gap between germline ends came to 20 bases. The CDR3 coding sequence is TGTGCCAGTAGTATACAGGTGCGGGGTCGACAGCACAATCAGCCCCAGCATTTT. This sequence encodes CASSIQVRGRQHNQPQHF.

The chain recombines TRBV5-1 with TRBJ2-1; 8 bases line up with TRBD2. The germline CDR1 and CDR2 sequences are SGHRS and YFSETQ. This CDR3 has 15 amino acids. V dropped 4 bases and J dropped 4; count of bases not matched to a gene: 7. The CDR3 DNA sequence: TGCGCCAGCAGCCCCACCGGGACTAGTTACAATGAGCAGTTCTTC. Its translation is CASSPTGTSYNEQFF.

V gene TRBV19 combines with J gene TRBJ2-7, with D possibly matching TRBD1 (5 bases). Germline V CDR1 and CDR2: LNHDA, SQIVND (reference sequence). V lost 3 bases and J 2 bases, leaving 11 bases between the germline ends. There are 14 residues in the CDR3. This CDR3 reads CASSMFDSPYEQYF. CDR3 bases: TGTGCCAGTAGTATGTTTGACAGCCCCTACGAGCAGTACTTC.

V is TRBV5-8 and J is TRBJ2-7, with D perhaps TRBD1 (5 bases). Trimming took off 5 bases at V and 7 bases at J, with 22 bases between the two ends. The CDR3 totals 15 residues. In germline, CDR1 is SGHTS, CDR2 YDEGEE. As DNA, the CDR3 is TGTGCCAGCAGTTATCCGGGCCCAGGGCTAGGTGAGCAGTACTTC. Translating gives CASSYPGPGLGEQYF.

The V gene is TRBV6-5, the J gene TRBJ2-5; 7 nucleotides line up with TRBD1. There are 14 residues in the CDR3. The V and J ends lost 5 bases and 4 bases, in that order; junction bases with no gene match: 7. CDR1 MNHEY and CDR2 SVGAGI come from the germline V gene. This CDR3 is CASSRTGVGETQYF. CDR3 DNA sequence: TGTGCCAGCAGTCGTACAGGGGTGGGAGAGACCCAGTACTTC.

V gene TRBV9 combines with J gene TRBJ1-1, with D hard to call. Trimming removed 0 bases at V and 4 bases at J, with 13 bases between. Germline V gives CDR1 SGDLS, CDR2 YYNGEE. The CDR3 extends over 15 amino acids. CDR3 nucleotide sequence: TGTGCCAGCAGCGTAGCCCCTGCCCCGGGCACTGAAGCTTTCTTT. It yields the protein CASSVAPAPGTEAFF.

This clone came up once. This sequence joins TRBV11-2 and TRBJ2-1, with 9 nucleotides matching TRBD2. This CDR3 is built from 16 residues. Germline-derived CDR1 and CDR2 are SGHAT and FQNNGV. Germline trimming cut 2 bases from V and 9 bases from J; bases unmatched to any gene: 11. The CDR3 is CASSLSASGVPGEQFF. The CDR3 coding sequence is TGTGCCAGCAGCTTATCCGCTAGCGGGGTACCCGGTGAGCAGTTCTTC.

V gene TRBV6-2 or TRBV6-3 combines with J gene TRBJ2-6; 8 bases align to TRBD2. CDR1 is MNHEY, CDR2 SVGEGT, per germline. The CDR3 is 16 residues long. Trimming took 4 bases from V and 4 from J; bases not matched to a gene: 6. The CDR3 DNA reads TGTGCCAGCAGTTCTCGGGGGGGGCAAGGGGCCAACGTCCTGACTTTC. It codes for CASSSRGGQGANVLTF.

The chain has TRBV2 and TRBJ1-5; tentative D call: TRBD1 (5 bases). Trimming cost V 8 bases and J 7 bases, with 21 bases left between them. The CDR3 extends over 15 amino acids. In germline, CDR1 is SNHLY, CDR2 FYNNEI. Here the CDR3 DNA reads TGTGCCAGCGGATCGACTTTGGGGGGGAGGCAGCCCCAGCATTTT. Translated: CASGSTLGGRQPQHF.

The rearrangement uses TRBV29-1 and TRBJ2-7, with 11 bases that match TRBD2. The CDR3 contains 12 residues. The germline CDR1 and CDR2 sequences are SQVTM and ANQGSEA. Trimming at V came to 7 bases and at J to 1 base, leaving 0 bases not matched to a gene. The CDR3 nucleotides read TGCAGCGGACTAGCGGGGTCCTACGAGCAGTACTTC. Its translation is CSGLAGSYEQYF.

The CDR3 nucleotides are TGTGCCAGCAGCTTAGACAGCAGTGCCTATGGCTACACCTTC. Amino acids: CASSLDSSAYGYTF. V and J are TRBV7-2 and TRBJ1-2; no definite D call. Germline loops: CDR1 SGHTA, CDR2 FQGNSA. The CDR3 runs 14 residues. Trimming pared 1 base from V and 4 bases from J, leaving 10 bases between.

V and J are TRBV11-3 and TRBJ1-1, with D tentatively TRBD1 (6 bases). Per the germline V gene, CDR1 is SGHNT and CDR2 is YENEEA. The CDR3 totals 12 residues. Trimming cost V 5 bases and J 6 bases, with 10 bases left between them. CDR3 sequence reads: CASSPGGPEAFF. CDR3 in DNA: TGTGCCAGCAGCCCTGGGGGCCCTGAAGCTTTCTTT. The full variable domain, with the rest looked up from reference TRBV11-3 and TRBJ1-1, is EAGVVQSPRYKIIEKKQPVAFWCNPISGHNTLYWYLQNLGQGPELLIRYENEEAVDDSQLPKDRFSAERLKGVDSTLKIQPAELGDSAVYLCASSPGGPEAFFGQGTRLTVV.

The CDR3 reads CASSGETSVFF. The CDR3 nucleotides read TGCGCCAGCAGCGGTGAGACTTCGGTGTTCTTC. The V gene is TRBV5-1, the J gene TRBJ2-1; D not certain. The CDR3 spans 11 residues. Germline V gives CDR1 SGHRS, CDR2 YFSETQ. V shed 4 bases and J shed 15 bases, with 14 bases lying between them.

V usage is TRBV5-1 and J usage is TRBJ1-4, with D tentatively TRBD1 (5 bases). Germline-derived CDR1 and CDR2 are SGHRS and YFSETQ. CDR3 length: 14 residues. V was clipped by 4 bases and J by 5 bases, with 12 bases between them. The DNA for the CDR3 is TGCGCCAGCAGCCGGGGGGAGCCGAATGAAAAACTGTTTTTT. This sequence encodes CASSRGEPNEKLFF. Together with reference TRBV5-1 and TRBJ1-4, the CDR3 gives the full variable domain: KAGVTQTPRYLIKTRGQQVTLSCSPISGHRSVSWYQQTPGQGLQFLFEYFSETQRNKGNFPGRFSGRQFSNSRSEMNVSTLELGDSALYLCASSRGEPNEKLFFGSGTQLSVL.

The chain carries TRBV5-4 and TRBJ1-2; 10 bases align to TRBD1. V shed 4 bases, J shed 4 bases, and the junction held 1 base outside the gene matches. The CDR3 contains 13 residues. Germline V lookup: CDR1 SGHNT, CDR2 YYREEE (reference sequence). CDR3: CASSGTGAYGYTF. Here the CDR3 DNA reads TGTGCCAGCAGCGGGACAGGGGCCTATGGCTACACCTTC.

The V call is TRBV30, the J call TRBJ1-5, with 8 positions matching TRBD1. Unmatched junction bases numbered 1, after V lost 1 base and J lost 2 bases. Germline V CDR1 and CDR2: GTSNPN, SVGIG (reference sequence). The CDR3 consists of 14 residues. This chain's CDR3 is CAWSATGGNQPQHF. DNA of the CDR3: TGTGCCTGGAGTGCGACAGGGGGCAATCAGCCCCAGCATTTT.

The V gene is TRBV5-1, the J gene TRBJ1-6; 9 bases fit TRBD1. With V trimmed by 4 bases and J by 10 bases, 12 bases remained unmatched. In germline, CDR1 is SGHRS, CDR2 YFSETQ. The CDR3 consists of 16 residues. CDR3 DNA: TGCGCCAGCAGCCCTACGGACAGGGGCGTATTATCACCCCTCCACTTT. This encodes CASSPTDRGVLSPLHF.

The rearrangement links TRBV5-6 to TRBJ2-3, with TRBD2 matching over 9 bases. V gave up 4 bases and J gave up 8 bases; unmatched junction bases: 14. Germline loops: CDR1 SGHDT, CDR2 YYEEEE. CDR3 size: 16 residues. CDR3 bases: TGTGCCAGCAGCCGGAGGCTAGCGGGAACAACAAGTACGCAGTATTTT. Translation gives CASSRRLAGTTSTQYF.